The 11 T cell receptor beta chains reported below all come from one sample, sequenced in a study of blood T cell repertoires in COVID-19. Data came from immunoSEQ multiplex PCR; TCRdb stores just in-frame clones and leaves some out. The sample has about 180,000 clones, about 81% seen once. The source material was peripheral blood. Receptor source: a woman of 80 years or more with COVID-19, enrolled during active disease.

The chain uses TRBV28 and TRBJ2-2; TRBD1 might be the D (6 bases). Trimming shortened V by 3 bases and J by 4 bases, and 15 bases separated the two germline ends. Germline-derived CDR1 and CDR2 are MDHEN and SYDVKM. The CDR3 is 16 amino acids. The CDR3 coding sequence is TGTGCCAGCAGTTTGTTCAGGGGCAGAGGCACCGGGGAGCTGTTTTTT. The encoded protein is CASSLFRGRGTGELFF.

The chain recombines TRBV19 with TRBJ1-4, with 7 bases aligning to TRBD1. The CDR3 is 13 residues long. The germline V gene has CDR1 LNHDA and CDR2 SQIVND (reference sequence). The V and J ends lost 8 bases and 6 bases, in that order; junction bases with no gene match: 6. In DNA form, the CDR3 reads TGTGCCAGTTCCAGACAGGGTGATGAAAAACTGTTTTTT. Translation gives CASSRQGDEKLFF.

The CDR3 loop reads CASSLEAENTGELFF. As DNA, the CDR3 is TGCGCCAGCAGCTTGGAGGCGGAGAACACCGGGGAGCTGTTTTTT. This chain uses TRBV5-1 with TRBJ2-2; D is ambiguous. V lost 0 bases to trimming and J lost 1 base, with 7 bases between them. This CDR3 comprises 15 residues. In germline, CDR1 is SGHRS, CDR2 YFSETQ.

This chain joins TRBV7-2 and TRBJ2-7; 8 positions agree with TRBD1. Per germline, CDR1 SGHTA and CDR2 FQGNSA. The CDR3 is 15 amino acids. The junction had 7 bases not matched to a gene; V was cut back by 3 bases and J by 3 bases. CDR3 sequence reads: CASSLATGVDYEQYF. CDR3 nucleotide sequence: TGTGCCAGCAGCTTGGCGACAGGGGTTGACTACGAGCAGTACTTC.

V usage is TRBV19 and J usage is TRBJ1-2; 9 nucleotides match TRBD1. The CDR3 length is 13 residues. Germline V CDR1 and CDR2: LNHDA, SQIVND (reference sequence). The trim removed 10 bases at V and 0 bases at J, leaving 3 bases unmatched. CDR3 residues: CATRDRANYGYTF. CDR3 nucleotide sequence: TGTGCCACCCGGGACAGGGCTAACTATGGCTACACCTTC. The entire variable domain, with the rest obtained from reference TRBV19 and TRBJ1-2, is as follows: DGGITQSPKYLFRKEGQNVTLSCEQNLNHDAMYWYRQDPGQGLRLIYYSQIVNDFQKGDIAEGYSVSREKKESFPLTVTSAQKNPTAFYLCATRDRANYGYTFGSGTRLTVV.

The sample holds one count of this clone. The chain combines TRBV7-2 with TRBJ1-4; 8 nucleotides match TRBD1. The CDR3 loop spans 14 amino acids. The germline V gene has CDR1 SGHTA and CDR2 FQGNSA. J gave up 7 bases and V 5 bases, and 6 bases lay outside the gene matches. The CDR3 is CASSQGQGIEKLFF. CDR3 DNA sequence: TGTGCCAGCAGCCAAGGACAGGGTATTGAAAAACTGTTTTTT.

This clone was recorded a few times. The V and J genes are TRBV10-2 and TRBJ2-3; the match to TRBD2 covers 7 bases. V was pared by 5 bases and J by 5 bases, with 19 bases of the junction left unmatched. CDR1 and CDR2 (germline): WSHSY, SAAADI. CDR3 length: 18 residues. The CDR3 nucleotides read TGCGCCAGCAGTTCCGGAGGATGGACAAGGGAGGGTATAGATACGCAGTATTTT. It codes for CASSSGGWTREGIDTQYF.

The rearrangement joins TRBV9 to TRBJ2-2; TRBD2 agrees at 16 bases. The CDR3 has 16 residues. The germline CDR1 and CDR2 sequences are SGDLS and YYNGEE. J was trimmed by 5 bases and V by 3 bases; bases with no gene match: 1. The chain's CDR3 is CASSAGLAGGTGELFF. CDR3 coding DNA: TGTGCCAGCAGCGCGGGACTAGCGGGGGGGACCGGGGAGCTGTTTTTT.

V gene TRBV7-2 combines with J gene TRBJ2-3, with TRBD2 matching 8 bases. The CDR3 sequence is 17 residues long. Germline V gene lookup returns CDR1 SGHTA and CDR2 FQGNSA. Trimming cost V 4 bases and J 1 base; bases outside gene matches: 10. The CDR3 DNA sequence: TGTGCCAGCAGCTCCCCGTACCTAGCGGGTGGCACAGATACGCAGTATTTT. Its protein is CASSSPYLAGGTDTQYF.

The V and J genes are TRBV7-9 and TRBJ1-2, with 10 bases fitting TRBD1. Per the germline V gene, CDR1 is SEHNR and CDR2 is FQNEAQ (reference sequence). With V trimmed by 1 base and J by 4 bases, 6 bases remained unmatched. The CDR3 sequence is 16 residues long. CDR3 loop: CASSLGGQGFLYGYTF. CDR3 sequence (DNA): TGTGCCAGCAGCTTAGGGGGACAGGGGTTTCTCTATGGCTACACCTTC.

This clone was picked up one time. The V gene is TRBV18, the J gene TRBJ1-6, with D maybe TRBD1 (6 bases). The germline V gene encodes CDR1 KGHSH and CDR2 LQKENI. The V end lost 9 bases, the J end lost 9 bases, and 18 bases lay between the germline ends. The CDR3 length is 14 residues. CDR3 residues: CASFPGVRGSPLHF. The CDR3 DNA reads as TGTGCCAGTTTTCCAGGGGTTCGAGGTTCACCCCTCCACTTT.